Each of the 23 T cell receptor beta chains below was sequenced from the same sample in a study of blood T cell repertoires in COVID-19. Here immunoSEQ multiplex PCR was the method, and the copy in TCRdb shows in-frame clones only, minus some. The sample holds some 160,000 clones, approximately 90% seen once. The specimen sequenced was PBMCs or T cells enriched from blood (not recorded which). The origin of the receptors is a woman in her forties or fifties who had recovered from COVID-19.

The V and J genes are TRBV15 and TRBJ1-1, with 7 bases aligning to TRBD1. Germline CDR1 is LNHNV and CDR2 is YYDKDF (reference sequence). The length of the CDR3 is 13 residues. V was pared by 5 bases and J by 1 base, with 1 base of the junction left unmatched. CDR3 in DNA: TGTGCCACCAGCTGGACAGGGAACACTGAAGCTTTCTTT. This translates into CATSWTGNTEAFF.

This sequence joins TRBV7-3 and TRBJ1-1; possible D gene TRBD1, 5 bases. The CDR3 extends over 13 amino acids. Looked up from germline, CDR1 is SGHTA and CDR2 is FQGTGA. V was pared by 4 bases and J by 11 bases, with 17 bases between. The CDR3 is CASSSFGGEAAFF. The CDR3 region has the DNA TGTGCCAGCAGCTCCTTTGGGGGGGAGGCGGCTTTCTTT.

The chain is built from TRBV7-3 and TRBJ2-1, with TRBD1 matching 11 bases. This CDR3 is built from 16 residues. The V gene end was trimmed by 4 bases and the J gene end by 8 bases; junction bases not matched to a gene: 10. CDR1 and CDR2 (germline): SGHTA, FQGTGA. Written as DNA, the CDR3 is TGTGCCAGCAGCTCCGGAGGACAGGGGGCTATCGATGAGCAGTTCTTC. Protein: CASSSGGQGAIDEQFF.

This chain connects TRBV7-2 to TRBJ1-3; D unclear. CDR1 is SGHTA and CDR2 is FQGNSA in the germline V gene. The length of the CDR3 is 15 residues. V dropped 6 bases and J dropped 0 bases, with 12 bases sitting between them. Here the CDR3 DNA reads TGTGCCAGCAGGCAACAGAGAAACTCTGGAAACACCATATATTTT. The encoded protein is CASRQQRNSGNTIYF.

The CDR3 sequence: CAWITGNNYGYTF. The DNA of the CDR3 is TGTGCCTGGATAACAGGGAATAACTATGGCTACACCTTC. The gene calls are TRBV30 and TRBJ1-2; possibly TRBD1 for D (6 bases). Trimming stripped 4 bases from V and 1 base from J, with 10 bases between. Germline V gene lookup returns CDR1 GTSNPN and CDR2 SVGIG (reference sequence). This CDR3 spans 13 amino acids.

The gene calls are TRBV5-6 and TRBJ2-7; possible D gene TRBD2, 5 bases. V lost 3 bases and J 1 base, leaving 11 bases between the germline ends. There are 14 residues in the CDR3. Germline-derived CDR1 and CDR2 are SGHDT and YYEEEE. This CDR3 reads CASSYPSQSYEQYF. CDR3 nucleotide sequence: TGTGCCAGCAGCTATCCTAGCCAATCCTACGAGCAGTACTTC. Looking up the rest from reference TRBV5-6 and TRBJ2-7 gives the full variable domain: DAGVTQSPTHLIKTRGQQVTLRCSPKSGHDTVSWYQQALGQGPQFIFQYYEEEERQRGNFPDRFSGHQFPNYSSELNVNALLLGDSALYLCASSYPSQSYEQYFGPGTRLTVT.

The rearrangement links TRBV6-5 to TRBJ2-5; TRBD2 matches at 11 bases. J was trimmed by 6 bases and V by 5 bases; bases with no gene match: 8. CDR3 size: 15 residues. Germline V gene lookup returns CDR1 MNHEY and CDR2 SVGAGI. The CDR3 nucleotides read TGTGCCAGCAGTATGACTAGCGGGGAGTATAAGACCCAGTACTTC. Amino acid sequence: CASSMTSGEYKTQYF.

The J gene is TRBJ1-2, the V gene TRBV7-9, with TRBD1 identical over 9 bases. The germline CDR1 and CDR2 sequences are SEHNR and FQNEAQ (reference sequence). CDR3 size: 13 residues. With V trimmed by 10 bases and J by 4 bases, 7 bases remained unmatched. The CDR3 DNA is TGTGCCACCGCACAGGGGGCGATCTATGGCTACACCTTC. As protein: CATAQGAIYGYTF.

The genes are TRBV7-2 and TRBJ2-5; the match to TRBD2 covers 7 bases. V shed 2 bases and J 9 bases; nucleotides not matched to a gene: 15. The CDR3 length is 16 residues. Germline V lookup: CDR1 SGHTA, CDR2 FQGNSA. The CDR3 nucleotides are TGTGCCAGCAGCTTATATAAAAGGGGACTAAGCTTGGCCCAGTACTTC. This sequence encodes CASSLYKRGLSLAQYF.

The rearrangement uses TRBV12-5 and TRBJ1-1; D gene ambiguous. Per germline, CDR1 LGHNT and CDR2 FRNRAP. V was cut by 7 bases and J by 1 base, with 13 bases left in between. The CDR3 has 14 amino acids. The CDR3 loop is CASARGLENTEAFF. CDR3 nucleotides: TGTGCTAGTGCCCGAGGGTTAGAGAACACTGAAGCTTTCTTT.

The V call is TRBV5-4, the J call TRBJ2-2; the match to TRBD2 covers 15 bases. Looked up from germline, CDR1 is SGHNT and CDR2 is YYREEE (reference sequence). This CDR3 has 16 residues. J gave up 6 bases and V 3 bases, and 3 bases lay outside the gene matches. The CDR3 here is CASSWRTSGGAGELFF. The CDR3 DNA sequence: TGTGCCAGCAGCTGGCGGACTAGCGGGGGGGCCGGGGAGCTGTTTTTT.

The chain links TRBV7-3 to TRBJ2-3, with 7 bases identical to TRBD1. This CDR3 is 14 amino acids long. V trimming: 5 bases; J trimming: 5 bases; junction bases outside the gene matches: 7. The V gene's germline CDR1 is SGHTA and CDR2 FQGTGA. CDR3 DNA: TGTGCCAGCAGCCTGGGGACAGCGATAGATACGCAGTATTTT. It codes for CASSLGTAIDTQYF.

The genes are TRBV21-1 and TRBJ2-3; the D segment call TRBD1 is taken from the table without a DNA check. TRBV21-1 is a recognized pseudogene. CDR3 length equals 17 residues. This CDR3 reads CASSKEDSHTSTDTQYF. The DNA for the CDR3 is TGTGCCAGCAGCAAAGAAGACAGCCACACTTCCACAGATACGCAGTATTTT.

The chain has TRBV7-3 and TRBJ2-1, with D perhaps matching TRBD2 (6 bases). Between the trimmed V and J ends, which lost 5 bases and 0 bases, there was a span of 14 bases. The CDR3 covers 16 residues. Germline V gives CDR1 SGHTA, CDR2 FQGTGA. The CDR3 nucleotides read TGTGCCAGCAGCCCAACTCTGACTAGCTCCTACAATGAGCAGTTCTTC. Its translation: CASSPTLTSSYNEQFF.

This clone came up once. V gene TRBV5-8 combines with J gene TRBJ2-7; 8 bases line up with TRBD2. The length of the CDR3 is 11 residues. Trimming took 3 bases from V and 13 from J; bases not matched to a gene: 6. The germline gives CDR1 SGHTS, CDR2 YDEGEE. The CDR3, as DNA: TGTGCCAGCAGCTCGGGCGGGGGGACTTACTTC. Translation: CASSSGGGTYF. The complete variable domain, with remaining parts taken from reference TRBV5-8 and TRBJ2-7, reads EAGVTQSPTHLIKTRGQQATLRCSPISGHTSVYWYQQALGLGLQFLLWYDEGEERNRGNFPPRFSGRQFPNYSSELNVNALELEDSALYLCASSSGGGTYFGPGTRLTVT.

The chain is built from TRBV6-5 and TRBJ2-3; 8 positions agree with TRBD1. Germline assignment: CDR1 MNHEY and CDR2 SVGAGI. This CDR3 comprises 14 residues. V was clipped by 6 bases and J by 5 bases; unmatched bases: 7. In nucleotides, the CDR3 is TGTGCCAGCAGGGGGACAGGCTCGGGAGATACGCAGTATTTT. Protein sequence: CASRGTGSGDTQYF.

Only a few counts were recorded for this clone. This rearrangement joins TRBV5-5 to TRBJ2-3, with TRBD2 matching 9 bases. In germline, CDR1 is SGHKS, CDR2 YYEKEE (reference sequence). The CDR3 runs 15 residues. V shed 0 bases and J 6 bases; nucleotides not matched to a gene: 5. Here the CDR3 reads CASSLEGLAGDTQYF. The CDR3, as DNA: TGTGCCAGCAGCTTGGAGGGACTAGCCGGGGATACGCAGTATTTT.

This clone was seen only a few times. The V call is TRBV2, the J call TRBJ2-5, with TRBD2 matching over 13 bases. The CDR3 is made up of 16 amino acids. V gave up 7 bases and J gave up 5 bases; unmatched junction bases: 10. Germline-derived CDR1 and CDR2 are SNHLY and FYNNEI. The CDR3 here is CASTGTSGIYGETQYF. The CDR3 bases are TGTGCCAGCACAGGGACTAGCGGGATCTACGGGGAGACCCAGTACTTC. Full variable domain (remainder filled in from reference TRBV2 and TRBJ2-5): EPEVTQTPSHQVTQMGQEVILRCVPISNHLYFYWYRQILGQKVEFLVSFYNNEISEKSEIFDDQFSVERPDGSNFTLKIRSTKLEDSAMYFCASTGTSGIYGETQYFGPGTRLLVL.

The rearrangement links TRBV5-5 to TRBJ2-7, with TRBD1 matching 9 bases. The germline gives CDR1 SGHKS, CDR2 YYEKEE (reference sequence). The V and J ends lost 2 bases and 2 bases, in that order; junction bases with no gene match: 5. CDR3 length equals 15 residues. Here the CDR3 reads CASSLGTGNPYEQYF. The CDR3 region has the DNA TGTGCCAGCAGCTTAGGGACAGGGAACCCCTACGAGCAGTACTTC.

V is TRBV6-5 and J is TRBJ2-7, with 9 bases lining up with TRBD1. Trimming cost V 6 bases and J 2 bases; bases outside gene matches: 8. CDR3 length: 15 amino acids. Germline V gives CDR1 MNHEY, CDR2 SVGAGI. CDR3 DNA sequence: TGTGCCAGCAGAACCGGGACAGGGATTGCCTACGAGCAGTACTTC. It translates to CASRTGTGIAYEQYF.

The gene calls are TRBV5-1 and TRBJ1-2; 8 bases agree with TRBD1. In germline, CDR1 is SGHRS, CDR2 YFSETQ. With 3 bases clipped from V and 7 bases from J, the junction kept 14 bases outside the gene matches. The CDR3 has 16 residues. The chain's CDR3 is CASSSGTGVTALGYTF. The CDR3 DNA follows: TGCGCCAGCAGCTCCGGGACAGGAGTCACGGCCCTTGGCTACACCTTC.

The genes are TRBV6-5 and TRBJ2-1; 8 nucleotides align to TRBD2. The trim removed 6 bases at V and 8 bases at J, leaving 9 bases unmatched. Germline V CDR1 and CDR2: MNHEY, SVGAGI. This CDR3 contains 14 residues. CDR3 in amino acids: CASRRTSLGHEQFF. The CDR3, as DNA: TGTGCCAGCAGACGGACTAGCCTGGGGCATGAGCAGTTCTTC.

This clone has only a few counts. The CDR3 coding sequence is TGTGCCAGCAGCTCACAGGGAAGAGAAGCTTTCTTT. Its protein product is CASSSQGREAFF. The chain links TRBV2 to TRBJ1-1; perhaps TRBD1 as D (6 bases). The CDR3 is 12 residues long. V was trimmed by 6 bases and J by 8 bases, leaving 13 bases between them. The germline V gene encodes CDR1 SNHLY and CDR2 FYNNEI. The full variable domain, its missing parts supplied by reference TRBV2 and TRBJ1-1, is EPEVTQTPSHQVTQMGQEVILRCVPISNHLYFYWYRQILGQKVEFLVSFYNNEISEKSEIFDDQFSVERPDGSNFTLKIRSTKLEDSAMYFCASSSQGREAFFGQGTRLTVV.